This entry describes one T cell receptor beta chain. Its matching antigen is unknown. Repertoires were generated with immunoSEQ multiplex PCR, while TCRdb's copy carries only in-frame clones and drops some. The sample records over 5,000 clones, more than 65% being singletons. The source of the sample is a study of CD8 T cell repertoires and HIV-1 epitope variants. V dropped 3 bases and J dropped 0 bases, with 7 bases sitting between them. Germline loops: CDR1 SGDLS, CDR2 YYNGEE. The CDR3 totals 14 residues. The sequence derives from a male donor with HIV. Sequencing was done on a sample of cultured CD8+ T cells derived from PBMCs. This chain links TRBV9 with TRBJ2-1; D may be TRBD1 (5 bases). As DNA, the CDR3 is TGTGCCAGCAGCGACGACAGCTCCTACAATGAGCAGTTCTTC. Translation gives CASSDDSSYNEQFF.